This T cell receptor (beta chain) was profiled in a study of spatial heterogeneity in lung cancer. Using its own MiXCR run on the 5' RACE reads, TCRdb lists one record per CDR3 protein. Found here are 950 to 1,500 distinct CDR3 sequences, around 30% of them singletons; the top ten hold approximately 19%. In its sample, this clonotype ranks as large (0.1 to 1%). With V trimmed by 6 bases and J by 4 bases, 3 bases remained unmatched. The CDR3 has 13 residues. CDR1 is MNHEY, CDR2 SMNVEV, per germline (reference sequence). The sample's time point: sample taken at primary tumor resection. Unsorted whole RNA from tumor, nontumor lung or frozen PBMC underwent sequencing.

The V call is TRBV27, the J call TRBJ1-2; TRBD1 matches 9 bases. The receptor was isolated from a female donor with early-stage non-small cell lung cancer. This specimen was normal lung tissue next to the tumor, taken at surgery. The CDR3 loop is CASRTTGGYGYTF. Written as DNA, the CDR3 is TGTGCCAGCAGAACGACAGGGGGCTATGGCTACACCTTC.